Listed here is a single T cell receptor beta chain. V gave up 2 bases and J gave up 6 bases; unmatched junction bases: 11. This CDR3 spans 18 amino acids. Germline CDR1 ENHRY, CDR2 SYGVKD. Profiling relied on immunoSEQ multiplex PCR, and the TCRdb table lists in-frame clones only, not all of them. The sample carries around 270,000 clones, 84% recorded once. The data originate from a study of blood T cell repertoires in COVID-19. At the level of the study: Specimens from acute and convalescent COVID-19 originated in the United States, Italy and Spain. Nucleic acid was either cDNA or gDNA, and it came from T cells, B-cell-depleted T cells, or PBMCs.

The material sequenced was peripheral blood. V and J are TRBV10-3 and TRBJ2-6; 9 positions match TRBD1. This receptor was obtained from a person aged 70 to 80 with COVID-19, enrolled during active disease. The CDR3 region is CAISETGGLVSEANVLTF. In nucleotides, the CDR3 is TGTGCCATCAGTGAGACAGGGGGCTTAGTTAGTGAGGCCAACGTCCTGACTTTC.